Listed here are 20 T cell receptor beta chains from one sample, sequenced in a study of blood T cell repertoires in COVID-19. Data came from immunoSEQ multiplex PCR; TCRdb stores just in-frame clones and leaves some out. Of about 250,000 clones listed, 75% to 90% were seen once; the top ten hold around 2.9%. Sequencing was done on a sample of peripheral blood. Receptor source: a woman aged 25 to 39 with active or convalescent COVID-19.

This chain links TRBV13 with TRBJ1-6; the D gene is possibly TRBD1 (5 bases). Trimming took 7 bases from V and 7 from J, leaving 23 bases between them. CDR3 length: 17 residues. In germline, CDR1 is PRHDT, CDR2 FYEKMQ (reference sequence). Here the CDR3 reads CASNRGGGGDENSPLHF. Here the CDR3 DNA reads TGTGCCAGCAATCGCGGCGGGGGTGGAGACGAAAATTCACCCCTCCACTTT.

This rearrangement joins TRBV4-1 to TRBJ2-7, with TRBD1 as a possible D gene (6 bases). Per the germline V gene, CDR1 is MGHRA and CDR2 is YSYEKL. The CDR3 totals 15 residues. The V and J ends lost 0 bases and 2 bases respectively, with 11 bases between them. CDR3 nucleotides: TGCGCCAGCAGCCAAGATGGCAGGGGCCCCTACGAGCAGTACTTC. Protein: CASSQDGRGPYEQYF.

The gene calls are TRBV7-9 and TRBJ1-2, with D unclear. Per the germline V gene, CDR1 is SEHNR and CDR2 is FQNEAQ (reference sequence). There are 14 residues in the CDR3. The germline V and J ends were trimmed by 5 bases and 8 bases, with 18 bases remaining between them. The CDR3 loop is CASSGDLRQHGYTF. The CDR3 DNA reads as TGTGCCAGCAGCGGAGACCTTCGGCAGCACGGCTACACCTTC.

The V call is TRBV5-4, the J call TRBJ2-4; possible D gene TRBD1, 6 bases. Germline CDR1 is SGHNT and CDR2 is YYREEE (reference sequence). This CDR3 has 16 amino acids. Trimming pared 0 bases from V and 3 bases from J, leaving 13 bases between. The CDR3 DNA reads TGTGCCAGCAGCTTGGGGGGGCCTCGGGACAAAAACATTCAGTACTTC. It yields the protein CASSLGGPRDKNIQYF.

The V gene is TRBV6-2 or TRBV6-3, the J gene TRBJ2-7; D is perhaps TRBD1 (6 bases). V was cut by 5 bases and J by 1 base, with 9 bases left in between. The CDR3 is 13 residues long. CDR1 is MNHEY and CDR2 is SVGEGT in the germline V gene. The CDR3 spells CASSQTGSYEQYF. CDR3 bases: TGTGCCAGCAGTCAGACAGGTTCCTACGAGCAGTACTTC.

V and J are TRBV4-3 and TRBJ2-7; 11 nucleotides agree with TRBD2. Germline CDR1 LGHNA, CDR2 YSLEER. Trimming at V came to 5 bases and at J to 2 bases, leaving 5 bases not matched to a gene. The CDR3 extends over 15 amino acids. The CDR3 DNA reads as TGCGCCAGCAGCGTCTTAGCGGGGGGGCCCTACGAGCAGTACTTC. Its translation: CASSVLAGGPYEQYF.

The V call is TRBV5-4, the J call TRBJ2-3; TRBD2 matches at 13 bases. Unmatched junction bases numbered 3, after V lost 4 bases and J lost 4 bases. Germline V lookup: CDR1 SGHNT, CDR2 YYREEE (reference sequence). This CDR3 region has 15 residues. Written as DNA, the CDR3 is TGTGCCAGCAGCCCGACTAGCGGGGGGTCAGATACGCAGTATTTT. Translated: CASSPTSGGSDTQYF.

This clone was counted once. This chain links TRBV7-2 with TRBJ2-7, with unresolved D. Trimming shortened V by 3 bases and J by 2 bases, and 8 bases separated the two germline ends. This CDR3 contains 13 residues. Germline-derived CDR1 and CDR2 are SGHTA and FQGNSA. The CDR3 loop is CASSFGSPYEQYF. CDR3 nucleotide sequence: TGTGCCAGCAGCTTTGGTAGTCCCTACGAGCAGTACTTC.

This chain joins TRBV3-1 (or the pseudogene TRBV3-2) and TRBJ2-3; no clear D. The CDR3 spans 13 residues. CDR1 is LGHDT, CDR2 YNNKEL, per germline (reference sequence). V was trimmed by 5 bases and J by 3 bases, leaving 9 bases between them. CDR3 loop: CASSYYLTDTQYF. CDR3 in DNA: TGTGCCAGCAGCTACTACCTTACAGATACGCAGTATTTT.

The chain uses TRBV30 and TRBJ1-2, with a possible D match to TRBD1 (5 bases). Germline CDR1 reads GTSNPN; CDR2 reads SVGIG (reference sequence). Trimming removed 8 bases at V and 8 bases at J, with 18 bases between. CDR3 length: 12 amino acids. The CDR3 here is CAVTDNPPGYTF. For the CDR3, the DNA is TGTGCCGTCACGGACAACCCACCAGGCTACACCTTC.

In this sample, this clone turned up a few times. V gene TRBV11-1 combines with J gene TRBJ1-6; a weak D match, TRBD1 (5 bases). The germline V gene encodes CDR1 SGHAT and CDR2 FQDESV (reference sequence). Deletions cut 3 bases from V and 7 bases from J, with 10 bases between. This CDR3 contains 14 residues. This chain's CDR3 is CASSLGLRNSPLHF. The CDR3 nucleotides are TGTGCCAGCAGCTTGGGACTTAGAAATTCACCCCTCCACTTT.

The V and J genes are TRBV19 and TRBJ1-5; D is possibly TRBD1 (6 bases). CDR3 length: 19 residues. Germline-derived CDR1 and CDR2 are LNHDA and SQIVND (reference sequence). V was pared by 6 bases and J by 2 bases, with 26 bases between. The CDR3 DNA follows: TGTGCCAGTAGCCGGCCGGGGACACGCATTAACGGCGGCAATCAGCCCCAGCATTTT. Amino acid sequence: CASSRPGTRINGGNQPQHF.

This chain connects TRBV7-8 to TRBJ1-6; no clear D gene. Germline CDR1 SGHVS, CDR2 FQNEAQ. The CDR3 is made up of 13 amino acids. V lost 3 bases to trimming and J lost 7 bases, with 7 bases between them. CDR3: CASSFGENSPLHF. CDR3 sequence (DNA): TGTGCCAGCAGCTTTGGGGAGAATTCACCCCTCCACTTT.

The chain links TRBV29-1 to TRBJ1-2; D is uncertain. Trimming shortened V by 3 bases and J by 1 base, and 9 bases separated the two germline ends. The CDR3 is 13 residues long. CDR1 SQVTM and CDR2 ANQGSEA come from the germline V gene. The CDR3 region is CSVEKTSNYGYTF. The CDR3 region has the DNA TGCAGCGTTGAGAAGACAAGTAACTATGGCTACACCTTC.

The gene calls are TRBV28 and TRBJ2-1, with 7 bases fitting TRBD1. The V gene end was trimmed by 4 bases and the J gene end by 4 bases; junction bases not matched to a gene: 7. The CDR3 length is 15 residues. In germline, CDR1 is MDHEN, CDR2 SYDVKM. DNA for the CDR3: TGTGCCAGCAGTTCGACAGGGAGCAGATACAATGAGCAGTTCTTC. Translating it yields CASSSTGSRYNEQFF.

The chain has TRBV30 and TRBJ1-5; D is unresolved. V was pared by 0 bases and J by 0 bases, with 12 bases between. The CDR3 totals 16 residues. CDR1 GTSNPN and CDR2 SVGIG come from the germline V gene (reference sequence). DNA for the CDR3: TGTGCCTGGAGTGTTGCCCCCAGATATAGCAATCAGCCCCAGCATTTT. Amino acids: CAWSVAPRYSNQPQHF.

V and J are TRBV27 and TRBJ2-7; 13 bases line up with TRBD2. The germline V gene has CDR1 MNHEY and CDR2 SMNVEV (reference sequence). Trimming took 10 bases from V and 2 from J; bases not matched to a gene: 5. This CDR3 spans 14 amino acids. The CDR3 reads CATRLAGGPYEQYF. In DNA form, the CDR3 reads TGTGCCACCAGACTAGCGGGGGGACCCTACGAGCAGTACTTC.

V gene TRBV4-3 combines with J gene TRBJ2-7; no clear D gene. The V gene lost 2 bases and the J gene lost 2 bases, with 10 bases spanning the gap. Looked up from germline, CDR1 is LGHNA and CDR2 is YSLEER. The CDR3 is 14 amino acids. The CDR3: CASSQSIPAYEQYF. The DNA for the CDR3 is TGCGCCAGCAGCCAATCTATCCCGGCCTACGAGCAGTACTTC.

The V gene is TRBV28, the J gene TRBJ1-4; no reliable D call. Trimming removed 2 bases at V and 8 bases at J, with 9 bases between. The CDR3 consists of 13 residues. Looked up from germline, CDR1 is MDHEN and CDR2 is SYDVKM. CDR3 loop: CASSLSRYEKLFF. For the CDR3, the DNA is TGTGCCAGCAGTTTAAGTAGATACGAAAAACTGTTTTTT.

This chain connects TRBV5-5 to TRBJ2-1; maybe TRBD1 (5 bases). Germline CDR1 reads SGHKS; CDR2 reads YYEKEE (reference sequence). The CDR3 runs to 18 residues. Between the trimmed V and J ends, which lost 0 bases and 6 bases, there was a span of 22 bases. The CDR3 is CASSLAQGISRLLNEQFF. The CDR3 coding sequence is TGTGCCAGCAGCTTGGCGCAGGGCATTTCAAGGCTTCTCAATGAGCAGTTCTTC.